Presented here are 6 T cell receptor beta chains from one specimen sequenced in a study of blood T cell repertoires in COVID-19. The table came from immunoSEQ multiplex PCR; TCRdb's copy has only in-frame clones and leaves some out. The data show over 120,000 clones, with 87% seen just once and roughly 12% held by the top ten. The material sequenced was PBMCs or T cells enriched from blood (not recorded which). The receptors stem from a man aged 60 to 69 who had recovered from COVID-19.

V gene TRBV29-1 combines with J gene TRBJ2-3; TRBD1 agrees at 8 bases. The V segment lost 5 bases and the J segment 4 bases; nucleotides outside the gene matches: 2. The CDR3 loop spans 12 amino acids. Germline values: CDR1 SQVTM, CDR2 ANQGSEA. The CDR3 spells CSVLQGADTQYF. CDR3 bases: TGCAGCGTTCTACAGGGGGCAGATACGCAGTATTTT.

The chain has TRBV7-2 and TRBJ2-7, with D possibly TRBD2 on 5 matching bases. V lost 1 base and J 3 bases, leaving 7 bases between the germline ends. Germline V CDR1 and CDR2: SGHTA, FQGNSA. The CDR3 covers 13 residues. CDR3 residues: CASSLVGGYEQYF. The CDR3 DNA reads TGTGCCAGCAGCTTAGTCGGAGGCTACGAGCAGTACTTC.

The chain carries TRBV2 and TRBJ2-1; 7 nucleotides line up with TRBD2. Trimming took 7 bases from V and 5 from J; bases not matched to a gene: 8. This CDR3 comprises 14 residues. Germline V lookup: CDR1 SNHLY, CDR2 FYNNEI. The CDR3 DNA sequence: TGTGCCAGCACCGGGGGGTTAAGAGACAATGAGCAGTTCTTC. Its translation is CASTGGLRDNEQFF.

The rearrangement uses TRBV5-4 and TRBJ2-2, with a possible D match to TRBD1 (7 bases). With 4 bases removed from V and 5 bases from J, the gap between germline ends came to 21 bases. Germline V gives CDR1 SGHNT, CDR2 YYREEE (reference sequence). The CDR3 totals 17 residues. CDR3 sequence reads: CASSQGGTDLWTGELFF. CDR3 sequence (DNA): TGTGCCAGCAGCCAAGGAGGGACAGATTTATGGACCGGGGAGCTGTTTTTT.

The J gene is TRBJ1-1, the V gene TRBV9; D possibly corresponds to TRBD1 (6 bases). The germline V gene has CDR1 SGDLS and CDR2 YYNGEE. This CDR3 spans 15 amino acids. V was clipped by 0 bases and J by 3 bases, with 12 bases between them. The CDR3 region is CASSVAGQPYTEAFF. CDR3 DNA sequence: TGTGCCAGCAGCGTAGCCGGACAGCCTTACACTGAAGCTTTCTTT.

The genes are TRBV10-1 and TRBJ2-3; D is ambiguous. This CDR3 has 15 residues. Per germline, CDR1 WNHNN and CDR2 SYGVQD (reference sequence). V dropped 2 bases and J dropped 0 bases, with 9 bases sitting between them. CDR3 nucleotides: TGCGCCAGCAGTGAGAGACCGGAGAGCACAGATACGCAGTATTTT. Amino acid sequence: CASSERPESTDTQYF.